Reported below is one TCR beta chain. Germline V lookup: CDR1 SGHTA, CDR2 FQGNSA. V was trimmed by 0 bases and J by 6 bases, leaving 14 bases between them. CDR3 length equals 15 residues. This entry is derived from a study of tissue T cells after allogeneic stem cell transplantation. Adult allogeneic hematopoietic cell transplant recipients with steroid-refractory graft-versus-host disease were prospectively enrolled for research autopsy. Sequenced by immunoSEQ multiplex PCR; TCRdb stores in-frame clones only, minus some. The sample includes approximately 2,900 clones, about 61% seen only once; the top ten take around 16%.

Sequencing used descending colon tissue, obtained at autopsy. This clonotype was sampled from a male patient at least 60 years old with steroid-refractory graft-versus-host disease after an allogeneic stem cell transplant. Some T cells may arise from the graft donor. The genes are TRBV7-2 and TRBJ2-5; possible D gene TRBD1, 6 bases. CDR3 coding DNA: TGTGCCAGCAGCTTAGCCTCGCAGGGGCATCAGACCCAGTACTTC. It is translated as CASSLASQGHQTQYF.